Detailed here is one TCR beta chain. No antigen is known for it. The conserved closing phenylalanine or tryptophan is absent in this CDR3, likely reflecting a read error. It is unclear where the CDR3 begins or ends on the DNA, so no DNA is shown, and the CDR3 is as TCRdb lists it. The cohort consisted of approximately 670 healthy bone marrow donors. Cohort members were all nominally healthy when sampled, although unrecorded immune exposures were likely present. The donor was CMV seropositive and belonged to the group of about 290 seropositive cohort members. Every donor gave a peripheral blood sample, and the peripheral blood mononuclear cells from that sample were used for TCR beta sequencing. Genomic DNA was extracted from the blood cell samples with the Qiagen DNeasy Blood Extraction Kit. The library relied on the immunoSEQ multiplex PCR assay. A mixture of 60 forward primers for TCR Vbeta segments and 13 reverse primers for TCR Jbeta segments was used in the multiplex PCR. The CDR3 region of rearranged TCR beta genes was amplified from genomic DNA with a multiplex PCR assay. The Illumina HiSeq System was used to sequence the amplified TCR beta libraries as 87-base-pair reads. The source study handled its data this way. In a later analysis, some 80 million unique TCR beta chains were counted across the roughly 670 repertoires, and roughly 11 million of these chains were shared by at least two donors. To remove PCR and sequencing errors, raw reads were error-corrected and collapsed into unique sequences using a nearest-neighbor algorithm that merged closely related sequences. Alignment of CDR3 sequences to IMGT reference sequences was used to assign V, D and J gene segments. Each retained sequence needed at least a six-nucleotide match to both a V gene segment and a J gene segment. A rearrangement counted as productive if the CDR3 had no stop codons and remained in frame with V and J, and every other rearrangement counted as non-productive. Following IMGT convention, CDR3 was defined as the stretch from the second conserved V-encoded cysteine up to the conserved J-encoded phenylalanine. In an earlier analysis of just under 600 of the donors, sequences lacking an unambiguous match to a single V gene segment were excluded. In an earlier analysis of 587 of the donors, a V segment was called functional when productive rearrangements were above 56.7%, and segregating when the standard deviation between donors exceeded 5%. A statistical classification framework was built to diagnose cytomegalovirus status from the catalog of TCR beta chain sequences. In a later analysis, V and J genes were assigned by comparing TCR nucleotide sequences against IMGT/GENE-DB human TR gene sequences. Using the TCRdist pipeline, a later analysis assigned CDR3 sequences along with most-parsimonious VDJ recombination scenarios. In a later analysis, each TCR beta chain was defined by its CDR3 amino acid sequence together with its V-gene family, and reads lacking a unique V-gene family were excluded. A later analysis removed 500 to 600 highly shared, low-generation-probability nucleotide sequences to deal with suspected cross-contamination and a sequencing artifact. In a later analysis, a clonal expansion index was calculated for each public chain from normalized within-repertoire ranks of inferred template counts. In a later analysis, generation probabilities were computed with a VDJ recombination model fitted to out-of-frame rearrangements, and the resulting probabilities were checked against IGoR. A later analysis scored TCR-TCR, TCR-HLA and TCR-CMV co-occurrence with hypergeometric tests, applying a repertoire-size bias correction to TCR pairs. In a later analysis, false discovery rates were estimated by permuting HLA or CMV assignments 20 times. A later analysis grouped co-occurring TCRs with DBSCAN, adding TCRdist sequence similarity when clustering within HLA-allele-positive subsets. Co-occurrence clustering excluded repertoires with fewer than 30,000 or more than 120,000 public chains, plus five with anomalous nucleotide sharing. TCRdb provides this immuneACCESS table in a form limited to in-frame rearrangements. Some clones are lacking; in checked studies, under half of them reflect an unresolved V gene, and why the rest are absent is not known. The V and J calls and clone size were taken over from that table, and D and trimming were inferred from the DNA. Within this sample are 100,000 to 150,000 clones, with around four fifths of them counted one time only. The top ten clonotypes cover around 3.5% of the sample.

This record belongs to a study of cytomegalovirus exposure and HLA in healthy donors listed by TCRdb under 2017. Study-wide context: An earlier analysis of roughly 630 of the donors reported 250 to 350 Gb of sequence data and 117 million unique TCR beta sequences from 150 million to 200 million T cells. An early release that covered about 600 HLA-typed donors contained around 330 gigabases of sequencing data and 75 million to 100 million unique TCR sequences. Of the roughly 390 genotyped donors, approximately 83% fell in the genetic ancestry cluster associated with self-reported Caucasian donors. The aim of the study was to test whether cataloging public T cell receptors could identify signatures of past pathogen exposure. Using immunosequencing, the study profiled T cell repertoires from fewer than 700 subjects and related those repertoires to cytomegalovirus serostatus. In addition to the first cohort of 650 to 800 subjects, a separate validation cohort of approximately 110 different subjects was used. The study combined high-throughput TCR immunosequencing, statistical association of individual TCRs with disease status, and machine learning to predict cytomegalovirus infection status. A later analysis re-analyzed previously published TCR beta repertoires from several hundred donors and added high-resolution HLA genotyping to study TCR occurrence patterns. The later analysis used no new phenotypic data to find candidate immune exposures, relying instead on TCR beta sequences and their occurrence across donors. An earlier analysis of about 600 of the donors used high-throughput TCR beta sequencing to judge whether each TCR beta V gene segment behaved as functional or pseudogenic. Donor age, sex, ethnicity and CMV serostatus were collected together with the repertoire data. A later genetic analysis took genome-wide SNP genotypes for 398 of the 666 donors and used that subset as a discovery cohort. Every repertoire in the discovery cohort had been generated on one and the same sequencing platform. Both class I and class II loci were covered by HLA typing, at four-digit resolution. The number of donors typed differed by locus, with roughly 620-630 for A, B, C, DRB1 and DQB1, 522 for DQA1, about 610 for DPA1, and approximately 470 for DPB1. About five DR-DQ haplotypes were treated as single units for association and clustering because of strong linkage in the cohort. On average, 235,054 unique TCR beta nucleotide sequences were sequenced per donor among about 400 genotyped donors of the cohort, with roughly a sixth of those sequences being non-productive. The full study reports these points: A later analysis found that TCR association rates varied across HLA loci, with DRB1 alleles showing the most associated TCRs and HLA-C alleles the fewest. Most TCR sequences were observed very rarely across donors, whereas some public TCRs were present in many individuals. Broadly in line with IMGT annotations, most TCR beta V segments showed up in productive rearrangements about 87% or about 30% of the time in an earlier analysis of under 700 of the donors. A further reported finding was that TCR beta sequences accurately predicted the HLA-A and HLA-B alleles for most subjects in the first cohort. Compared with equally common non-associated chains, HLA-associated TCR beta chains in a later analysis were more clonally expanded and had lower generation probabilities. The study listed approximately 150 TCR beta chains as associated with cytomegalovirus. The cohort was sequenced for TCR beta chains only, and without alpha or paired-chain data the features that could be detected were limited. The authors suggested that the approach could potentially be generalized to other disease states and immunological phenotypes. Roughly uniform sequencing depth across donors was assumed in presence/absence analyses, although this assumption may not hold. The 87-base-pair reads could not distinguish some IMGT-functional V segments, including TRBV6-2 and TRBV6-3, so those segments were excluded. The classifier was reported to diagnose cytomegalovirus status with high specificity and sensitivity in both the original and validation cohorts. V-gene and J-gene trimming of TCR beta chains was associated with a missense DCLRE1C variant in a later genetic analysis, and the association was replicated in an independent cohort. When HLA alleles, especially DR and DQ, strongly co-occurred, attributing TCR associations to individual alleles was difficult. Because HLA typing was unavailable for some donors at each locus, only the typed subset was used in association tests. Compared with the roughly 600-donor mean, donors in an Asian-associated ancestry cluster had fewer N-insertions in productive TCRs, according to a later genetic analysis. Because counts were too low, roughly 17 rarely observed V segments, including chromosome 9 orphons, were left out of the earlier analysis of 587 of the donors. A cluster of highly shared sequence variants was judged likely to be a technical artifact of the sequencing pipeline. Specific HLA alleles were associated with more than 15,000 TCR beta sequences at a false discovery rate of 0.05 in a later analysis. In a later analysis, several top co-occurrence clusters were reported to appear linked to parvovirus B19, influenza, CMV and Epstein-Barr virus. In vitro tests confirmed that three of the cytomegalovirus-associated TCR beta chains recognize cytomegalovirus antigens. Linkage disequilibrium might explain the correlated functional status among segregating V segments, but an unknown experimental factor could not be excluded. A later analysis found that most CMV-associated TCR beta chains appeared HLA-restricted, with HLA associations seemingly driven largely by CMV exposure. CMV serostatus was the only immune exposure information available for the cohort.

Ends included, the CDR3 has 12 residues. CDR1 and CDR2 are drawn from the germline V gene (reference sequence): SEHNR, FQNEAQ. Sequencing used PBMCs. The V and J genes are TRBV7-9 and TRBJ2-7; the D segment call TRBD1 is taken from the table without a DNA check. This clonotype originated in a woman aged 40 to 55 in good health and CMV-seropositive. The CDR3 protein: CSSSLDGYRKAL.